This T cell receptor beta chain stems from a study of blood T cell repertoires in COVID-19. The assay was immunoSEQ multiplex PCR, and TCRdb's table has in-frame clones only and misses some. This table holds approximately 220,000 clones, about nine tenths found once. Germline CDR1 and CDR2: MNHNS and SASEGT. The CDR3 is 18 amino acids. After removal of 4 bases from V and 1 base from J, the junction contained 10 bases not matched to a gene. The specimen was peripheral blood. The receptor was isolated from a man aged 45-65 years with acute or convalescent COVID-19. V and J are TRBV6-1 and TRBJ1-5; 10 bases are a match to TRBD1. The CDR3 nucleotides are TGTGCCAGCAGTGCCCCGGACAGGGGGGTCGTGAGCAATCAGCCCCAGCATTTT. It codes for CASSAPDRGVVSNQPQHF.